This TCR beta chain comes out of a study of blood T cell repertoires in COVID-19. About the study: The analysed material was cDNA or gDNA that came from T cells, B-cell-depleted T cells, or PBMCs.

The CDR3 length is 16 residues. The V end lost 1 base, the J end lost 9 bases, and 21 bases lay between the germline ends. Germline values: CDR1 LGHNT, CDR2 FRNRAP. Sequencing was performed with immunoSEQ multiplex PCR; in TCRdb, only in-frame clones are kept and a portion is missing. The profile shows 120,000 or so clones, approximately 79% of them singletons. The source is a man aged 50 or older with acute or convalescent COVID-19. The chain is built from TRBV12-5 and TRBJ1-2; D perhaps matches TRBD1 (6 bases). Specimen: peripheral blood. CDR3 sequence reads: CASGLGTAYFIDRYTF. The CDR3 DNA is TGTGCTAGTGGTTTGGGGACAGCGTACTTTATCGATCGCTACACCTTC.